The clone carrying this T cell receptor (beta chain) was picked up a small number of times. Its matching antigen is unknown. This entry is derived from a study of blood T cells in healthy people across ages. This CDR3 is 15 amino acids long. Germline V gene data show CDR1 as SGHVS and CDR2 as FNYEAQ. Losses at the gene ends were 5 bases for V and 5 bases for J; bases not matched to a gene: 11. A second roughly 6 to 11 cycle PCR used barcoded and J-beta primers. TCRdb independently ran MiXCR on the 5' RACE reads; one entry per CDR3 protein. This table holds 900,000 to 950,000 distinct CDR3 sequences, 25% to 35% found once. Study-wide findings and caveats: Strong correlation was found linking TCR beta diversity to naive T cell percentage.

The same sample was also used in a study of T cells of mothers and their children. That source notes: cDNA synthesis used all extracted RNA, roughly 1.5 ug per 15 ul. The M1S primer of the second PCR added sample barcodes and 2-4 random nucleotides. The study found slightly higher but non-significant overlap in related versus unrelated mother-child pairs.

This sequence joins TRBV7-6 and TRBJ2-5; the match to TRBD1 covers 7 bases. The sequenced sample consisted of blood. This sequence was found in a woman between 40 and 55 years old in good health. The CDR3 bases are TGTGCCAGCAGCGCCACCGGGACAGTTATCGAGACCCAGTACTTC. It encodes CASSATGTVIETQYF.